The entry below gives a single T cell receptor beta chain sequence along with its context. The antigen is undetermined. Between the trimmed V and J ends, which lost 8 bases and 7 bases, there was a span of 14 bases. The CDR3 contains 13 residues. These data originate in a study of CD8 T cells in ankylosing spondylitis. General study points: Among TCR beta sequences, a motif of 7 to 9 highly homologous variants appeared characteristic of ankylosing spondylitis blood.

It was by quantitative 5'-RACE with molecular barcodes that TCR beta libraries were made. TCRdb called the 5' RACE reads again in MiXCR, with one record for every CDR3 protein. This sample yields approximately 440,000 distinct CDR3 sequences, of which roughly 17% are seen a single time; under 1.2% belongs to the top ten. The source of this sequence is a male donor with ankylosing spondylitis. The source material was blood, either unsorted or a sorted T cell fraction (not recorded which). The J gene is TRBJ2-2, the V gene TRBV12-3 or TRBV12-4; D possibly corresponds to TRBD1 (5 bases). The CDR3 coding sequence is TGTGCCAGCCTAGGGGTTATCGGCGGGGAGCTGTTTTTT. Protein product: CASLGVIGGELFF.